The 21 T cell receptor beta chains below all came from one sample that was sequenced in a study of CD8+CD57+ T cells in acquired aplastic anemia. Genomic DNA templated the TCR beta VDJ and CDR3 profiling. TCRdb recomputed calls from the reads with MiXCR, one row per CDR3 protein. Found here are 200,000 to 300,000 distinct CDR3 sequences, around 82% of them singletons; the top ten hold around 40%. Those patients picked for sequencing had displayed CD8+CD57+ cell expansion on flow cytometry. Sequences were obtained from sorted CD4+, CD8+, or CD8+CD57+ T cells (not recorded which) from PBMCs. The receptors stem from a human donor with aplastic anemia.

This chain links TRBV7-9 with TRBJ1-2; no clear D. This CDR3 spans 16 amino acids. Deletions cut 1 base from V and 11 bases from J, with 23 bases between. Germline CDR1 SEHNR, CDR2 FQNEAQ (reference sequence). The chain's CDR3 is CASSLVPGELSFGYTF. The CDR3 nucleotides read TGTGCCAGCAGCTTAGTACCCGGGGAGCTATCTTTTGGATACACCTTC.

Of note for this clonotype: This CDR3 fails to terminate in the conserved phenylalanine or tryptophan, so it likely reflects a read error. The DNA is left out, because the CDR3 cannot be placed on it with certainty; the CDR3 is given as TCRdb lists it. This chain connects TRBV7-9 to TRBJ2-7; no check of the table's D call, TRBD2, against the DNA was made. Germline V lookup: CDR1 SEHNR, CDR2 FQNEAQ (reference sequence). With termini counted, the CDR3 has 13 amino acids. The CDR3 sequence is CASSFVAGTAYEQ.

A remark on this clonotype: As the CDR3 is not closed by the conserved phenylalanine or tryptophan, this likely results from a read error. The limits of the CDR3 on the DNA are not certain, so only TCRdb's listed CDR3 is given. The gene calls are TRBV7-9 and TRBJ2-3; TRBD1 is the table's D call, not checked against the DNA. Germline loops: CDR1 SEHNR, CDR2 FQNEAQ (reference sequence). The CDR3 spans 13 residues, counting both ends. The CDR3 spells CASSYQRSEGRDE.

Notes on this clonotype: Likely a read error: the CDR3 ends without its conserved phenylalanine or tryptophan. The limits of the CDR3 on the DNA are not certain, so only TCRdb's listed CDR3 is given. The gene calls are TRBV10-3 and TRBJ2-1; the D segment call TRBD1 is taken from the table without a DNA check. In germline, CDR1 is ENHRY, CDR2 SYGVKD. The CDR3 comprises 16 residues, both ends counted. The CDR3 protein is CAISQGDLNGQDQHFC.

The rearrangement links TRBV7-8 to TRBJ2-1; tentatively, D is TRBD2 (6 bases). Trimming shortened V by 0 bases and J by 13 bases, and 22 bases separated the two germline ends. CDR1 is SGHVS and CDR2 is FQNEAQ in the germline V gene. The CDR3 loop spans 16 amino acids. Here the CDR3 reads CASSLAGGPDSDYQFF. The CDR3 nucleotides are TGTGCCAGCAGCTTAGCGGGAGGTCCCGATAGCGATTATCAGTTCTTC.

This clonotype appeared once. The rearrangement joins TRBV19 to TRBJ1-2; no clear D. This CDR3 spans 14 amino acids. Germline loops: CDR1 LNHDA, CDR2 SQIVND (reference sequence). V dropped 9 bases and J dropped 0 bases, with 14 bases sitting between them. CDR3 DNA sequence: TGTGCCAGCAGCTGGGGAAGTGCTAACTATGGCTACACCTTC. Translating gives CASSWGSANYGYTF. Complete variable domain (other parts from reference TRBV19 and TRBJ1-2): DGGITQSPKYLFRKEGQNVTLSCEQNLNHDAMYWYRQDPGQGLRLIYYSQIVNDFQKGDIAEGYSVSREKKESFPLTVTSAQKNPTAFYLCASSWGSANYGYTFGSGTRLTVV.

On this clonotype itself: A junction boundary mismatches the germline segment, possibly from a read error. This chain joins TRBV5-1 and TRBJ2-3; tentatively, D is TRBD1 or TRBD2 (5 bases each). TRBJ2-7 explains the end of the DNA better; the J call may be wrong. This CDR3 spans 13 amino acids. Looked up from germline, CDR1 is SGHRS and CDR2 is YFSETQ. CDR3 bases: TGTGCCAGCAGCGCCCTTGGGGACCACGAGCAGTACTTC. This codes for CASSALGDHEQYF.

This CDR3 is CASSSAPTHYRYF. The CDR3, as DNA: TGTGCCAGCAGCTCGGCACCTACACACTATCGCTACTTC. This chain joins TRBV7-6 and TRBJ2-5; D unresolved. The germline gives CDR1 SGHVS, CDR2 FNYEAQ. CDR3 length equals 13 residues. The V gene lost 4 bases and the J gene lost 14 bases, with 20 bases spanning the gap.

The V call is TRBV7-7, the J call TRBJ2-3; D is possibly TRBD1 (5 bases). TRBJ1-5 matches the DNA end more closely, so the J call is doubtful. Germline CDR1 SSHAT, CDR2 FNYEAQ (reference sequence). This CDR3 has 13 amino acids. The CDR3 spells CASRDGAGAPQHF. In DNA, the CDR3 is TGTGCCAGCAGGGACGGGGCCGGGGCTCCGCAGCATTTT.

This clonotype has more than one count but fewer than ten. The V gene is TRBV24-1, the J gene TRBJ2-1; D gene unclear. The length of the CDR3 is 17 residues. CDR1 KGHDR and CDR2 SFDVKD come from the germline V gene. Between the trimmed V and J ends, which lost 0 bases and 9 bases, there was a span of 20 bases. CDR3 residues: CATSDLLIQPIRGEQFF. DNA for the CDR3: TGTGCCACCAGTGATTTGTTGATCCAGCCTATTCGTGGTGAGCAGTTCTTC.

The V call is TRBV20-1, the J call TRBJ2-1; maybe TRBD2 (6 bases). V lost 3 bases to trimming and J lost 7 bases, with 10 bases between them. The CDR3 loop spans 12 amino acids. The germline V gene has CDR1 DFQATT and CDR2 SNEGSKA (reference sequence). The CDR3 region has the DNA TGCAGTGCTAGCGGGAGTAGAAATGAGCAGTTCTTC. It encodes CSASGSRNEQFF.

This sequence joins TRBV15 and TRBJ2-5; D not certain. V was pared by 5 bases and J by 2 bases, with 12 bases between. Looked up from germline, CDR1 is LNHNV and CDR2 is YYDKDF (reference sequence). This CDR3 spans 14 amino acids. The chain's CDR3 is CATSLVGQQETQYF. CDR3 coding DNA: TGTGCCACCAGCTTAGTTGGTCAGCAAGAGACCCAGTACTTC.

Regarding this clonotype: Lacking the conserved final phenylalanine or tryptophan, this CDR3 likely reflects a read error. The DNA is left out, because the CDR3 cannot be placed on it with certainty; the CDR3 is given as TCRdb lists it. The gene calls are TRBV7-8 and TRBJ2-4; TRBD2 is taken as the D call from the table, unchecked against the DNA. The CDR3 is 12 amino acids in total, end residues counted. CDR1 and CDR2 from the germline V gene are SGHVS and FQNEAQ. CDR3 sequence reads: CASSGAAGTPHH.

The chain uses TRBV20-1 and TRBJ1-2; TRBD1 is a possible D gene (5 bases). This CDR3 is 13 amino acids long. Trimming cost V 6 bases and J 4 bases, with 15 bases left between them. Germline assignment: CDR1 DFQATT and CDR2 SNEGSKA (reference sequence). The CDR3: CSASSWGVYGYTF. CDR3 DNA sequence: TGCAGTGCCAGTAGTTGGGGGGTCTATGGCTACACCTTC.

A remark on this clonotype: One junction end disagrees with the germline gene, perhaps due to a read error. In DNA form, the CDR3 reads TGTGCCAGCAGCTTAAGTGGCGGGGGTGCAGATGACCAGTTT. This gives the protein CASSLSGGGADDQF. The chain is built from TRBV7-3 and TRBJ1-6, with TRBD1 as a possible D gene (5 bases). The CDR3 consists of 14 residues. CDR1 and CDR2 (germline): SGHTA, FQGTGA.

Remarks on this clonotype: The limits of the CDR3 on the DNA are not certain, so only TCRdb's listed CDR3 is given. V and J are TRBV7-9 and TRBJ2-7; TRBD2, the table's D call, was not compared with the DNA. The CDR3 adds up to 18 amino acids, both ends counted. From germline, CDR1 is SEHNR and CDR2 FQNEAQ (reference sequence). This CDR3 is CASSPSPGLYTFGYEQYV.

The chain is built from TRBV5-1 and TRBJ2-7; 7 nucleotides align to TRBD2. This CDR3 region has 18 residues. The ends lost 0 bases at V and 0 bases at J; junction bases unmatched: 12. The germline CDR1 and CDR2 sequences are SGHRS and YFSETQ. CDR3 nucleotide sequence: TGCGCCAGCAGCTTGGCCGGGTGGGCTAGCGGTAGCTCCTACGAGCAGTACGTC. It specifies CASSLAGWASGSSYEQYV.

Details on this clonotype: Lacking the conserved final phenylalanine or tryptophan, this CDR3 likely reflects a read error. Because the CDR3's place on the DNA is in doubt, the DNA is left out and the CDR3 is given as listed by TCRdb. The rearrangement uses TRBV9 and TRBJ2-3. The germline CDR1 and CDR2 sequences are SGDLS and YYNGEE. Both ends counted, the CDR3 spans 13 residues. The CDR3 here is CASSVGVTYSYEL.

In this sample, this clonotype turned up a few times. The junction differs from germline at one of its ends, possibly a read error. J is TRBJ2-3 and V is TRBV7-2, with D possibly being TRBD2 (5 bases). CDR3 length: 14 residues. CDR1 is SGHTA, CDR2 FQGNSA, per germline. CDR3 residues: CASSSARAANEKLF. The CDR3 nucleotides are TGTGCCAGCAGCTCCGCGAGGGCGGCTAATGAAAAACTGTTT. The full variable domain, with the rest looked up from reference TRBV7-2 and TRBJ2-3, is GAGVSQSPSNKVTEKGKDVELRCDPISGHTALYWYRQSLGQGLEFLIYFQGNSAPDKSGLPSDRFSAERTGGSVSTLTIQRTQQEDSAVYLCASSSARAANEKLFGPGTRLTVL.

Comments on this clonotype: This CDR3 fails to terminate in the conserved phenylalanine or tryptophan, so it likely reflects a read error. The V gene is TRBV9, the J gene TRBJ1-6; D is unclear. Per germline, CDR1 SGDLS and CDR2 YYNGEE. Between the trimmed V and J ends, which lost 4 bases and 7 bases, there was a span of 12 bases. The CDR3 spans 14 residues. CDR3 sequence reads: CASSPREGNSPLHL. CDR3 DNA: TGTGCCAGCAGCCCCCGCGAAGGCAATTCACCCCTCCACCTT.

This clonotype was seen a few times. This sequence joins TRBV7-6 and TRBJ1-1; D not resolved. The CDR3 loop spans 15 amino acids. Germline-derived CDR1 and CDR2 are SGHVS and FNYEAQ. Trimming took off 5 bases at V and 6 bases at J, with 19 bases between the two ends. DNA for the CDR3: TGTGCCAGCAGCCACGGACGGCCACCCAACGCTGAAGCTTTCTTT. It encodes CASSHGRPPNAEAFF.